This is a list of T cell receptor beta chains from one sample in a study of T cells in Graves' hyperthyroidism and ophthalmopathy. TCRdb re-called the multiplex PCR reads with MiXCR, one entry per CDR3 protein. The sample records around 600,000 distinct CDR3 sequences, 12% to 15% being singletons. Specimen: blood. These TCRs come from a woman in her late teens or twenties with Graves' ophthalmopathy. Both conserved end residues are part of each CDR3. Each record gives: J gene, V gene, D gene, CDR3 protein. D genes are given only for firm matches.

>TRBJ2-3|TRBV5-8|TRBD2
CASSWTGTSGTDTQYF
>TRBJ2-7|TRBV6-8|-
CASSYSSRLAGSVTYEQYF
>TRBJ2-7|TRBV6-1|TRBD1
CASYPGTASYEQYF
>TRBJ2-4|TRBV20-1|TRBD1
CSAPGQLNIQYF
>TRBJ2-7|TRBV20-1|-
CSASKSSNSYEQYF
>TRBJ2-1|TRBV6-6|-
CASSYSGSGTREQFF
>TRBJ2-1|TRBV6-1|-
CASSSRGDDEQFF
>TRBJ1-5|TRBV7-6|-
CASSPRIGEPQHF
>TRBJ2-7|TRBV6-1|TRBD2
CASRMNFGGGPYEQYF
>TRBJ2-7|TRBV27|TRBD2
CASSSVGLAAKVSSYEQYF